This T cell receptor beta chain was sequenced in a study of blood T cell repertoires in COVID-19. Study-wide background: In each case, the material was cDNA or gDNA derived from T cells, B-cell-depleted T cells, or PBMCs.

Original processing notes: Cell counts per sample came from amplifying reference gene primers. Data came from immunoSEQ multiplex PCR; TCRdb stores just in-frame clones and leaves some out. That table gives V, J and clone size, and the DNA gave D and trimming. Of 20,000 to 25,000 clones in the sample, 80% were seen once. CDR1 is LGHDT, CDR2 YNNKEL, per germline (reference sequence). The CDR3 covers 14 residues. The V gene lost 4 bases and the J gene lost 5 bases, with 14 bases spanning the gap. This TCR derives from a woman of 80 years or more with acute or convalescent COVID-19. This chain connects TRBV3-1 (or the pseudogene TRBV3-2) to TRBJ1-1; D possibly corresponds to TRBD1 (6 bases). The sequenced sample consisted of peripheral blood. This CDR3 is CASSPQGFRTEAFF. The CDR3 DNA follows: TGTGCCAGCAGCCCACAGGGTTTTCGGACTGAAGCTTTCTTT.